The T cell receptor (beta chain) under discussion was sequenced for a study of regulatory T cells in long-lasting Graves disease. The time point denotes: persistent/refractory GD, antithyroid drugs over 5 years with positive TRAb. The TCR library was made from RNA that had been extracted from PBMCs in TRIzol. Relying on iRepertoire HTBI primers and Arm-PCR of CDR3 regions, the team built TCR beta libraries. TCRdb reprocessed the multiplex PCR reads with MiXCR, giving one entry per CDR3 protein. The sample records some 450,000 distinct CDR3 sequences, 23% being singletons. The CDR3 is 13 amino acids. The V end lost 9 bases, the J end lost 5 bases, and 16 bases lay between the germline ends. Germline lookup yields CDR1 LNHDA and CDR2 SQIVND (reference sequence).

This TCR was recovered from a female donor with Graves disease. The input for sequencing was peripheral blood mononuclear cells (PBMCs), taken when the disease was refractory, from a patient treated with antithyroid drugs. This chain connects TRBV19 to TRBJ1-2; D is possibly TRBD1 (5 bases). In nucleotides, the CDR3 is TGTGCCAGCTCCGGCGGGGGATCTTATGGCTACACCTTC. The encoded protein is CASSGGGSYGYTF.